This TCR beta chain was retrieved from a study of cytomegalovirus exposure and HLA in healthy donors. Looking at the study overall: In a later analysis, the 130 or so validation repertoires were reported to have used the same platform as the 600 to 800 first-cohort repertoires.

The length of the CDR3 is 15 residues. The V end lost 0 bases, the J end lost 2 bases, and 12 bases lay between the germline ends. Germline values: CDR1 SGDLS, CDR2 YYNGEE. Findings of the study overall: Most TCR sequences were rare, but some public TCRs occurred in many donors. Listed as cytomegalovirus-associated were 150 to 200 TCR beta chains.

The protocol was immunoSEQ multiplex PCR, while the TCRdb copy is restricted to in-frame clones and leaves out a portion. The sample carries 100,000 to 150,000 clones, about 96% recorded once. Concerning this clone itself: Its antigen is not identified.

The TCR comes from a man in his late teens or twenties in good health and CMV-seronegative. The specimen was PBMCs. The V call is TRBV9, the J call TRBJ2-7, with D possibly being TRBD1 (5 bases). This CDR3 reads CASSVGQTAPYEQYF. For the CDR3, the DNA is TGTGCCAGCAGCGTAGGACAGACGGCCCCCTACGAGCAGTACTTC.